The source of this TCR beta chain is a study of cytomegalovirus exposure and HLA in healthy donors (dated by TCRdb to about 2017). Regarding the study in general: An earlier analysis of some 550 of the donors reported roughly 300 Gb of sequence data and roughly 110 million unique TCR beta sequences from some 180 million T cells. Using immunosequencing, the study profiled T cell repertoires from about 610 subjects and related those repertoires to cytomegalovirus serostatus. Typing coverage differed by locus: A, B, C, DRB1 and DQB1 were typed in roughly 629-630 donors, DQA1 in about 560, DPA1 in nearly 610, and DPB1 in 472. In an earlier analysis of over 550 of the donors, high-throughput TCR beta sequencing was used to judge whether each TCR beta V gene segment behaved as functional or pseudogenic. Class I and class II HLA loci were covered by the typing at four-digit resolution. High-throughput TCR immunosequencing, statistical association of individual TCRs with disease status, and machine learning were combined to predict cytomegalovirus infection status. Alongside the repertoire data, information on donor age, sex, ethnicity and CMV serostatus was compiled. A later analysis re-analyzed previously published TCR beta repertoires from approximately 700 donors and added high-resolution HLA genotyping to study TCR occurrence patterns. Among roughly 400 genotyped donors of the cohort, an average of around 240,000 unique TCR beta nucleotide sequences was sequenced per donor, of which about 20% were non-productive. Rather than using new phenotypic data, the later analysis identified candidate immune exposures from TCR beta sequences and from how often those sequences occurred across donors. A later genetic analysis used genome-wide SNP genotypes for 398 of the 666 donors, treating that subset as a discovery cohort. Along with the roughly 670-subject first cohort, a separate validation cohort of over a hundred different subjects was used. The study was designed to test whether signatures of past pathogen exposure could be identified by cataloging public T cell receptors. Approximately 300 gigabases of sequencing data and approximately 84 million unique TCR sequences were included in an early release covering about 700 HLA-typed donors. About five DR-DQ haplotypes were handled as single units for association and clustering because linkage in the cohort was strong. Every repertoire in the discovery cohort had been generated on one and the same sequencing platform. Of the 300 to 500 genotyped donors, roughly 80% were placed in the genetic ancestry cluster associated with self-reported Caucasian donors. Beyond this particular receptor, the publication reports: The classifier was reported to diagnose cytomegalovirus status with high specificity and sensitivity in both the original and validation cohorts. In an earlier analysis of some 500 of the donors, most TCR beta V segments were observed in productive rearrangements about 87% or about 30% of the time, broadly matching IMGT annotations. In a later analysis, most CMV-associated TCR beta chains were found to appear HLA-restricted, with HLA associations seemingly driven largely by CMV exposure. A later analysis found that TCR association rates varied across HLA loci, with DRB1 alleles showing the most associated TCRs and HLA-C alleles the fewest. Presence/absence analyses assumed roughly uniform sequencing depth across donors, an assumption that may not hold. Most TCR sequences were observed very rarely across donors, whereas some public TCRs were present in many individuals. Linkage disequilibrium might explain the correlated functional status among segregating V segments, but an unknown experimental factor could not be ruled out. In a later analysis, HLA-associated TCR beta chains showed more clonal expansion and lower generation probabilities than non-associated chains that were equally common. The authors suggested that the approach could potentially be extended to other disease states and immunological phenotypes. Because the 87-base-pair reads could not distinguish some IMGT-functional V segments, including TRBV6-2 and TRBV6-3, those segments were excluded. Because counts were too low, about 18 rarely observed V segments, including chromosome 9 orphons, were excluded from the earlier analysis of fewer than 650 of the donors. A further reported finding was that TCR beta sequences accurately predicted the HLA-A and HLA-B alleles for most subjects in the first cohort. When HLA alleles, especially DR and DQ, strongly co-occurred, attributing TCR associations to individual alleles was difficult. The sequencing pipeline was judged likely to have produced a cluster of highly shared sequence variants as a technical artifact. The cohort was sequenced for TCR beta chains only, and without alpha or paired-chain data the features that could be detected were limited. In a later genetic analysis, a missense DCLRE1C variant was associated with V-gene and J-gene trimming of TCR beta chains, and the association was replicated in an independent cohort. A few of the identified cytomegalovirus-associated TCR beta chains were confirmed in vitro to be specific for cytomegalovirus antigens. In a later analysis, more than 15,000 TCR beta sequences were associated with specific HLA alleles at a false discovery rate of 0.05. According to a later genetic analysis, donors in an Asian-associated ancestry cluster had fewer N-insertions in productive TCRs than the approximately 630-donor mean. A later analysis reported that several top co-occurrence clusters appeared linked to parvovirus B19, influenza, CMV and Epstein-Barr virus. Because HLA typing was unavailable for some donors at each locus, only the typed subset was used in association tests. CMV serostatus was the only immune exposure information available for the cohort. The study listed approximately 150 TCR beta chains as associated with cytomegalovirus.

From its cysteine to its phenylalanine, the CDR3 spans 18 amino acids. Kept here is only the CDR3 DNA, which spans 54 bases and is read in frame from base 1. Concerning this clone: Its target antigen remains unknown. No per-base quality is available; no much larger clone lies one base away.

The method behind the library was the immunoSEQ multiplex PCR assay. For the multiplex PCR, a mixture combining 60 forward primers for TCR Vbeta segments and 13 reverse primers for TCR Jbeta segments was used. A multiplex PCR assay on genomic DNA amplified the CDR3 region of rearranged TCR beta genes. Amplified TCR beta libraries were sequenced as 87-base-pair reads on the Illumina HiSeq System. Per the authors' processing: A later analysis tallied about 77 million unique TCR beta chains across the 700 or so repertoires, and some 12 million of those chains were shared by two or more donors. A nearest-neighbor algorithm error-corrected the raw reads and collapsed the reads into unique sequences, merging closely related sequences to remove PCR and sequencing errors. To assign V, D and J gene segments, CDR3 sequences were aligned to IMGT reference sequences. Each retained sequence needed at least a six-nucleotide match to both a V gene segment and a J gene segment. A rearrangement was called productive if the CDR3 had no stop codons and remained in frame with V and J, and every other rearrangement was called non-productive. Following IMGT convention, CDR3 was defined as the stretch from the second conserved V-encoded cysteine up to the conserved J-encoded phenylalanine. The earlier analysis of 500 to 750 of the donors excluded any sequence lacking an unambiguous match to a single V gene segment. An earlier analysis of almost 600 of the donors classified V segments as functional when productive rearrangements were above 56.7% and as segregating when the standard deviation between donors was above 5%. To diagnose cytomegalovirus status from the catalog of TCR beta chain sequences, a statistical classification framework was built. In a later analysis, TCR nucleotide sequences were compared against IMGT/GENE-DB human TR gene sequences so that V and J genes could be assigned. Using the TCRdist pipeline, a later analysis assigned CDR3 sequences along with most-parsimonious VDJ recombination scenarios. In a later analysis, each TCR beta chain was defined by its CDR3 amino acid sequence together with its V-gene family, and reads without a unique V-gene family were excluded. In a later analysis, fewer than 650 highly shared, low-generation-probability nucleotide sequences were removed to address suspected cross-contamination and a sequencing artifact. For each public chain, a later analysis derived a clonal expansion index from normalized ranks of inferred template counts within each repertoire. Generation probabilities in a later analysis came from a VDJ recombination model fitted to out-of-frame rearrangements, and those results were checked against IGoR. In a later analysis, TCR-TCR, TCR-HLA and TCR-CMV co-occurrence was scored with hypergeometric tests, and a repertoire-size bias correction was applied to TCR pairs. False discovery rates were estimated in a later analysis by permuting HLA or CMV assignments 20 times. In a later analysis, co-occurring TCRs were grouped using DBSCAN, with TCRdist sequence similarity added in when clustering inside HLA-allele-positive subsets. Repertoires with fewer than 30,000 or more than 120,000 public chains were left out of co-occurrence clustering, as were five repertoires with anomalous nucleotide sharing. This immuneACCESS table, as held by TCRdb, lists in-frame sequences with V and J called but not all clones. Of the missing ones, under half trace to an unresolved V gene in checked studies; the others have no known cause. The V and J calls and clone size are taken from that table; D and trimming were inferred from the DNA. The sample table records approximately 70,000 clones; roughly 73% of these occur just once. About 9.6% of the sample comes from the top ten.

The cohort comprised 670 or so healthy bone marrow donors. At the time of sampling, every cohort member was nominally healthy, though immune exposures that went unrecorded were likely present. The donor tested CMV seronegative and was one of the 352 seronegative cohort members. Every donor gave a peripheral blood sample, and the peripheral blood mononuclear cells from that sample were used for TCR beta sequencing. Genomic DNA extraction from the blood cell samples was performed with the Qiagen DNeasy Blood Extraction Kit. The sequence was obtained from a man aged 35-49 years in good health and CMV-seronegative. The rearrangement joined TRBV7-5 to TRBJ2-1; the tabulated D call, TRBD2, remains unverified against the DNA. TRBV7-5 represents a pseudogene. Sequencing used PBMCs. Read as DNA, the sequence is TGTGTCAGAATCATTAACTTAGGACTAGCGGGCGAGTACAATGAGCAGTTCTTC. It translates as CVRIINLGLAGEYNEQFF.